These 7 T cell receptor beta chains originate from one sample sequenced in a study of blood T cell repertoires in COVID-19. Here immunoSEQ multiplex PCR was the method, and the copy in TCRdb shows in-frame clones only, minus some. The table has about 240,000 clones, around 86% seen once. Source material: peripheral blood. The receptor source for this set is a man at least 80 years old with acute or convalescent COVID-19.

With regard to this clone: At the DNA level, this CDR3 is encoded by other sequences in the same sample as well. The V gene is TRBV7-2, the J gene TRBJ1-2; 9 nucleotides match TRBD1. The J segment lost 6 bases and the V segment lost 5 bases, leaving 4 bases of the junction unmatched. Germline V CDR1 and CDR2: SGHTA, FQGNSA. This CDR3 has 13 residues. The CDR3 protein is CASSTGTGNGYTF. For the CDR3, the DNA is TGTGCCAGCAGCACAGGGACAGGGAATGGCTACACCTTC.

This clone appeared once. The chain has TRBV10-3 and TRBJ2-7, with 7 bases lining up with TRBD1. The germline CDR1 and CDR2 sequences are ENHRY and SYGVKD. This CDR3 spans 14 amino acids. Losses at the gene ends were 6 bases for V and 4 bases for J; bases not matched to a gene: 9. Here the CDR3 DNA reads TGTGCCATCAGCTGGACAGGACAAGGATACGAGCAGTACTTC. Its protein is CAISWTGQGYEQYF.

The V and J genes are TRBV24-1 and TRBJ2-3; D gene uncertain. Germline V gene lookup returns CDR1 KGHDR and CDR2 SFDVKD. The ends were cut back, 3 bases at V and 12 bases at J, with 9 bases in the middle. The CDR3 has 11 residues. In DNA, the CDR3 is TGTGCCACCAGTGATCCCATGCGTCAGTATTTT. Translated: CATSDPMRQYF.

The sample holds a few counts of this clone. The chain joins TRBV6-1 to TRBJ1-5; 8 positions match TRBD1. The CDR3 has 13 amino acids. Per germline, CDR1 MNHNS and CDR2 SASEGT. The ends lost 3 bases at V and 7 bases at J; junction bases unmatched: 2. CDR3 DNA sequence: TGTGCCAGCAGTGACAGGGGGCTCCAGCCCCAGCATTTT. Translating gives CASSDRGLQPQHF.

The V and J genes are TRBV9 and TRBJ2-6; D perhaps matches TRBD2 (5 bases). Germline CDR1 SGDLS, CDR2 YYNGEE. Trimming removed 2 bases from V and 0 bases from J, with 15 bases in between. This CDR3 has 18 residues. CDR3 DNA: TGTGCCAGCAGCGTCAGTAGCGCGCCGTTCTCTGGGGCCAACGTCCTGACTTTC. Translating it yields CASSVSSAPFSGANVLTF. Drawing the rest from reference TRBV9 and TRBJ2-6, the complete variable domain is DSGVTQTPKHLITATGQRVTLRCSPRSGDLSVYWYQQSLDQGLQFLIQYYNGEERAKGNILERFSAQQFPDLHSELNLSSLELGDSALYFCASSVSSAPFSGANVLTFGAGSRLTVL.

The chain carries TRBV7-2 and TRBJ2-6, with D perhaps matching TRBD1 (5 bases). Germline V CDR1 and CDR2: SGHTA, FQGNSA. Trimming removed 6 bases from V and 2 bases from J, with 11 bases in between. The CDR3 contains 15 residues. The CDR3 DNA follows: TGTGCCAGCAGGACCACAGGCCCTGGGGCCAACGTCCTGACTTTC. Translated, it gives CASRTTGPGANVLTF.

The V call is TRBV6-5, the J call TRBJ2-5; D is perhaps TRBD2 (5 bases). Between the trimmed V and J ends, which lost 4 bases and 1 base, there was a span of 7 bases. Per the germline V gene, CDR1 is MNHEY and CDR2 is SVGAGI. The CDR3 has 13 residues. CDR3 amino acids: CASSWEIQETQYF. For the CDR3, the DNA is TGTGCCAGCAGTTGGGAGATCCAAGAGACCCAGTACTTC.